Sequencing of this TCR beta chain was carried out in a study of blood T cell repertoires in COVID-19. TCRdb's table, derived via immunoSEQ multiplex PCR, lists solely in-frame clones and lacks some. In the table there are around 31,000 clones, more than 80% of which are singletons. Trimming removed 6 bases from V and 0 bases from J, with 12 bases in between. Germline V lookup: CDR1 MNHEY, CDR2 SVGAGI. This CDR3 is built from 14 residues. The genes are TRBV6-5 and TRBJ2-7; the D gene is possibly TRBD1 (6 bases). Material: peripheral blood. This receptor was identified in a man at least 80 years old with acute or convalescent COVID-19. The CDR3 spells CASSSGTHSYEQYF. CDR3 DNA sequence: TGTGCCAGCAGCTCCGGGACACACTCCTACGAGCAGTACTTC.